What follows is one T cell receptor beta chain and its context. Its antigen is as yet unknown. This CDR3 region has 16 residues. Germline CDR1 LNHNV, CDR2 YYDKDF (reference sequence). The V segment lost 1 base and the J segment 0 bases; nucleotides outside the gene matches: 4. This entry is derived from a study of T cell responses to AZD1222 COVID-19 vaccine. Study in general: Analysis merged second doses at about 4 or about 12 weeks. General study results and limits: Spike was spanned by vaccine-associated CD4 TCRs, with dominance at 160-218 and 743-854. Clonal diversity was possibly underestimated, and white British individuals and females predominated among donors.

Libraries were prepared by immunoSEQ multiplex PCR; TCRdb keeps only in-frame clonotypes and omits some of them. This sample has approximately 90,000 clones; 90% occur once, and the top ten carry about 8.4%. The receptor's source is an adult in good health. J is TRBJ2-3 and V is TRBV15; 7 positions match TRBD1. The sample in question was peripheral blood, obtained on day 0 of AZD1222 vaccination. The CDR3 nucleotides read TGTGCCACCAGCAGAGGAGGGACAGTCAGCACAGATACGCAGTATTTT. This gives the protein CATSRGGTVSTDTQYF.